This T cell receptor beta chain came from a study of cytomegalovirus exposure and HLA in healthy donors listed by TCRdb under 2017. Concerning the study at large: According to a later analysis, one platform produced both the roughly 110 validation repertoires and the roughly 660 repertoires of the first cohort. The study aimed to test whether cataloging public T cell receptors could reveal signatures of past pathogen exposure. To predict cytomegalovirus infection status, the study combined high-throughput TCR immunosequencing, statistical association of individual TCRs with disease status, and machine learning. Besides the first cohort of approximately 670 subjects, a separate validation cohort made up of 120 different subjects was used. What the work shows at the level of the full study, not this receptor alone: It was suggested by the authors that the approach could potentially be generalized to other disease states and immunological phenotypes. The study listed 150 to 200 TCR beta chains as associated with cytomegalovirus. Across donors, most TCR sequences were observed very rarely, whereas some public TCRs were present in many individuals. In vitro tests confirmed that a few of the cytomegalovirus-associated TCR beta chains recognize cytomegalovirus antigens. Subsequent analysis determined that TCRs grouped into clusters in the first cohort also showed a tendency toward co-occurrence across the 120 validation repertoires, and roughly 94% of cluster scores exceeded 0. The validation cohort had no HLA typing available for a later analysis, so co-occurrence within that cohort was assessed over all 130 or so repertoires. The classifier was reported to diagnose cytomegalovirus status with high specificity and sensitivity in both the original and validation cohorts.

This clone was picked up one time. Its antigen remains unidentified. Base quality data are lacking; no much larger clone is found one base away. The library was made by the immunoSEQ multiplex PCR assay. The study's own analysis went as follows. A statistical classification framework was built for diagnosing cytomegalovirus status from the catalog of TCR beta chain sequences. TCRdb provides this immuneACCESS table in a form limited to in-frame rearrangements. Some clones are lacking; in checked studies, under half of them reflect an unresolved V gene, and why the rest are absent is not known. V and J calls and clone size are as listed in that table; D and trimming were resolved from the DNA. Here the sample has 150,000 to 200,000 clones; 70% to 90% occur a single time. Of the sample, approximately 3% falls within the top ten clones. From cysteine to phenylalanine, the CDR3 is 16 amino acids long. The entry retains the CDR3 DNA only, 48 bases that are in frame from base 1.

Donors formed part of the validation cohort, which comprised 95 to 150 subjects and was distinct from the first cohort of some 700 subjects. Recombination linked TRBV21-1 to TRBJ1-5; the table's D call of TRBD1 was not tested on the DNA. TRBV21-1 is described as a pseudogene. The sequence came from a man between 18 and 29 years old in good health and CMV-seronegative. The sample taken for sequencing was PBMCs. Read as DNA, the sequence is TGTGCCAGCAGCACCCGAGCAGGGGCCAGGGGTCAGCCCCAGCATTTT. This sequence encodes CASSTRAGARGQPQHF.